The 2 T cell receptor beta chains reported below all come from one sample, sequenced in a study of Graves' ophthalmopathy and Graves' hyperthyroidism. Amplified TCR beta CDR3 regions were obtained using RNA transcripts as template. Following a first-round RT-PCR that used HTBI primers, a second-round multiplex PCR was carried out. TCRdb reprocessed the multiplex PCR reads with MiXCR, giving one entry per CDR3 protein. Counted here are under 800,000 distinct CDR3 sequences, about a fifth occurring once; the ten biggest clones make up approximately 7%. Sample: peripheral blood. These receptor sequences come from a woman between 18 and 29 years old with stable Graves' hyperthyroidism. Some clones in this sample may be carry-over from other donors' samples.

This clonotype was recorded many times. The chain recombines TRBV6-5 with TRBJ2-3; tentatively, D is TRBD2 (5 bases). Germline CDR1 MNHEY, CDR2 SVGAGI. The CDR3 totals 13 residues. The ends were cut back, 4 bases at V and 12 bases at J, with 17 bases in the middle. In DNA, the CDR3 is TGTGCCAGCAGTTTCGACCGCCGGGGTACCCAGTATTTT. It is translated as CASSFDRRGTQYF.

There are many counts of this clonotype. V gene TRBV6-1 combines with J gene TRBJ1-5; D unclear. The CDR3 spans 15 residues. The V gene lost 7 bases and the J gene lost 3 bases, with 16 bases spanning the gap. Germline CDR1 is MNHNS and CDR2 is SASEGT. In nucleotides, the CDR3 is TGTGCCAGCAAAGACCGGGGAGAGTACAATCAGCCCCAGCATTTT. Translation gives CASKDRGEYNQPQHF.